This TCR beta chain was found in a study of shared clonotypes between healthy human individuals. CDR3 size: 14 residues. The germline CDR1 and CDR2 sequences are SGHAT and FQNNGV. V was cut by 0 bases and J by 2 bases, with 6 bases left in between. Study conclusions and caveats: Sharing across four donors was highest in naive CD4 (roughly 5%) and lowest in memory CD8 (roughly 0.4%).

When replicate PCRs were run on sorted subsets, they used around 0.2 ug DNA, tens of thousands of T cell genomes. Sequencing used immunoSEQ multiplex PCR; TCRdb keeps in-frame clones, though not all of them. The sample records 2,100,000 or so clones, about 94% being singletons. As regards this clone: The target antigen is unknown.

The TCR originated in a man between 18 and 29 years old in good health. Input material: naive CD4+ T cells sorted from blood. The subset denotes: CD45RA+ positively selected. The chain couples TRBV11-2 to TRBJ2-3; no firm D call. This chain's CDR3 is CASSLDPDTDTQYF. DNA of the CDR3: TGTGCCAGCAGCTTAGATCCTGACACAGATACGCAGTATTTT.